The 19 T cell receptor beta chains reported below all come from one sample, sequenced in a study of shared clonotypes between healthy human individuals. The table came from immunoSEQ multiplex PCR; TCRdb's copy has only in-frame clones and leaves some out. The sample has under 2.5 million clones; 85% to 95% are singletons. The material sequenced was naive CD4+ T cells from PBMCs. Noted subset: CD45RA+ positively selected. These receptors were obtained from a man aged 18 to 35 in good health. Some clones in this sample may be carry-over from other donors' samples.

The chain couples TRBV25-1 to TRBJ2-5; D not resolved. Germline V gene lookup returns CDR1 MGHDK and CDR2 SYGVNS. The V end lost 2 bases, the J end lost 2 bases, and 12 bases lay between the germline ends. This CDR3 comprises 15 residues. CDR3 in DNA: TGTGCCAGCAGTGAAGTAGCCGTCAATCAAGAGACCCAGTACTTC. Amino acid sequence: CASSEVAVNQETQYF.

The rearrangement links TRBV7-2 to TRBJ2-7; unclear D gene. With 4 bases removed from V and 4 bases from J, the gap between germline ends came to 11 bases. Germline V CDR1 and CDR2: SGHTA, FQGNSA. The CDR3 totals 13 residues. CDR3 sequence: CASSSNTPYEQYF. Written as DNA, the CDR3 is TGTGCCAGCAGCTCTAATACCCCTTACGAGCAGTACTTC. The variable domain in full, with the rest retrieved from reference TRBV7-2 and TRBJ2-7, is GAGVSQSPSNKVTEKGKDVELRCDPISGHTALYWYRQSLGQGLEFLIYFQGNSAPDKSGLPSDRFSAERTGGSVSTLTIQRTQQEDSAVYLCASSSNTPYEQYFGPGTRLTVT.

This chain links TRBV5-1 with TRBJ2-1; TRBD2 might be the D (6 bases). This CDR3 is built from 15 residues. V dropped 4 bases and J dropped 0 bases, with 11 bases sitting between them. The germline gives CDR1 SGHRS, CDR2 YFSETQ. This chain's CDR3 is CASSGTPSSYNEQFF. The CDR3 coding sequence is TGCGCCAGCAGCGGGACTCCGAGCTCCTACAATGAGCAGTTCTTC.

The J gene is TRBJ1-1, the V gene TRBV14; 10 bases are shared with TRBD1. The germline V gene has CDR1 SGHDN and CDR2 FVKESK. This CDR3 spans 15 amino acids. Trimming removed 4 bases from V and 4 bases from J; junction bases left unmatched: 6. DNA for the CDR3: TGTGCCAGCAGCCGTGACAGGGGGCGGTTCACTGAAGCTTTCTTT. This gives the protein CASSRDRGRFTEAFF.

This clone was seen once. The chain has TRBV5-3 and TRBJ2-7; possibly TRBD2 for D (6 bases). TRBV5-3 qualifies as an ORF whose function is uncertain. This CDR3 has 14 amino acids. Trimming took off 0 bases at V and 5 bases at J, with 12 bases between the two ends. The chain's CDR3 is CARSLVGSQDEQYF. CDR3 in DNA: TGTGCCAGAAGCTTGGTCGGGAGTCAGGACGAGCAGTACTTC.

Comment on this clone: The same CDR3 can be traced to other DNA sequences in this sample. The rearrangement uses TRBV6-6 and TRBJ1-1; D remains ambiguous. Trimming left V 0 bases short and J 1 base short, with 6 bases between. This CDR3 has 14 residues. The germline CDR1 and CDR2 sequences are MNHNY and SVGAGI (reference sequence). CDR3 in DNA: TGTGCCAGCAGTTACTCACCGGGGAACACTGAAGCTTTCTTT. This gives the protein CASSYSPGNTEAFF.

The chain couples TRBV5-5 to TRBJ1-5; TRBD1 is a possible D gene (5 bases). Germline V lookup: CDR1 SGHKS, CDR2 YYEKEE (reference sequence). The ends were cut back, 4 bases at V and 10 bases at J, with 9 bases in the middle. The CDR3 length is 11 residues. CDR3 in amino acids: CASSPGGPQHF. The CDR3 DNA reads TGTGCCAGCAGCCCGGGGGGACCCCAGCATTTT.

V gene TRBV5-1 combines with J gene TRBJ2-5; possible D gene TRBD1, 6 bases. Germline CDR1 SGHRS, CDR2 YFSETQ. The CDR3 is 14 residues long. V dropped 3 bases and J dropped 1 base, with 10 bases sitting between them. CDR3 sequence reads: CASSSQGPQETQYF. The CDR3, as DNA: TGCGCCAGCAGCTCACAGGGACCCCAAGAGACCCAGTACTTC.

This sequence joins TRBV7-6 and TRBJ2-7, with TRBD1 as a possible D gene (6 bases). The CDR3 is 14 residues long. CDR1 and CDR2 (germline): SGHVS, FNYEAQ. The V end was cut by 3 bases, the J end by 5 bases, with 14 bases between. CDR3 amino acids: CASSLNRVVNEQYF. The CDR3 DNA reads as TGTGCCAGCAGCTTGAACAGGGTAGTTAACGAGCAGTACTTC.

The rearrangement joins TRBV6-5 to TRBJ1-4; no definite D call. The CDR3 totals 15 residues. Between the trimmed V and J ends, which lost 3 bases and 3 bases, there was a span of 11 bases. Germline lookup yields CDR1 MNHEY and CDR2 SVGAGI. CDR3: CASSYVGQPNEKLFF. The CDR3 DNA reads TGTGCCAGCAGTTATGTCGGGCAGCCTAATGAAAAACTGTTTTTT.

The CDR3 region is CASSLPAGEQYF. The CDR3 DNA follows: TGTGCCAGCAGCCTCCCGGCTGGCGAGCAGTACTTC. V is TRBV5-4 and J is TRBJ2-7; unclear D gene. Germline CDR1 reads SGHNT; CDR2 reads YYREEE (reference sequence). The CDR3 has 12 residues. V gave up 4 bases and J gave up 6 bases, with 11 bases separating them.

The V call is TRBV28, the J call TRBJ1-4; D unresolved. Between the trimmed V and J ends, which lost 4 bases and 4 bases, there was a span of 4 bases. Germline assignment: CDR1 MDHEN and CDR2 SYDVKM. This CDR3 region has 12 residues. Written as DNA, the CDR3 is TGTGCCAGCAGTTCCATTAATGAAAAACTGTTTTTT. Its protein product is CASSSINEKLFF.

In the case of this clone: At the DNA level, this CDR3 is encoded by other sequences in the same sample as well. The rearrangement joins TRBV27 to TRBJ1-5, with D perhaps TRBD1 (6 bases). The V gene's germline CDR1 is MNHEY and CDR2 SMNVEV (reference sequence). V dropped 4 bases and J dropped 1 base, with 8 bases sitting between them. This CDR3 comprises 14 residues. CDR3 region: CASSSGVSNQPQHF. In DNA form, the CDR3 reads TGTGCCAGCAGTTCAGGGGTGAGCAATCAGCCCCAGCATTTT.

The V gene is TRBV6-1, the J gene TRBJ1-1; D uncertain. This CDR3 is built from 13 residues. Trimming stripped 10 bases from V and 8 bases from J, with 20 bases between. CDR1 is MNHNS and CDR2 is SASEGT in the germline V gene. CDR3 in amino acids: CATSFGSDLEAFF. CDR3 nucleotides: TGTGCCACAAGCTTCGGGTCCGACTTGGAAGCTTTCTTT.

V is TRBV9 and J is TRBJ2-7; D gene ambiguous. The CDR3 is 14 residues long. Trimming took off 4 bases at V and 2 bases at J, with 13 bases between the two ends. Germline assignment: CDR1 SGDLS and CDR2 YYNGEE. CDR3 bases: TGTGCCAGCAGCCGAAGATTTAGTACCTACGAGCAGTACTTC. Its protein is CASSRRFSTYEQYF. The whole variable domain, remainder taken from reference TRBV9 and TRBJ2-7, is DSGVTQTPKHLITATGQRVTLRCSPRSGDLSVYWYQQSLDQGLQFLIQYYNGEERAKGNILERFSAQQFPDLHSELNLSSLELGDSALYFCASSRRFSTYEQYFGPGTRLTVT.

The chain is built from TRBV10-2 and TRBJ2-7, with 12 positions matching TRBD2. The CDR3 is 14 amino acids. V trimming: 10 bases; J trimming: 2 bases; junction bases outside the gene matches: 6. Germline V CDR1 and CDR2: WSHSY, SAAADI. This CDR3 reads CAIATSGSTYEQYF. The CDR3 DNA reads TGCGCCATCGCGACTAGCGGGAGTACCTACGAGCAGTACTTC.

The V and J genes are TRBV10-2 and TRBJ1-1, with 7 bases fitting TRBD1. Looked up from germline, CDR1 is WSHSY and CDR2 is SAAADI. The ends lost 6 bases at V and 3 bases at J; junction bases unmatched: 4. This CDR3 has 13 amino acids. The CDR3 DNA is TGCGCCAGCAGGAATCAGGGGGACACTGAAGCTTTCTTT. Amino acid sequence: CASRNQGDTEAFF.

The V and J genes are TRBV28 and TRBJ2-5; TRBD2 matches at 10 bases. The germline V gene has CDR1 MDHEN and CDR2 SYDVKM. This CDR3 is built from 19 residues. Trimming cost V 3 bases and J 1 base; bases outside gene matches: 14. The CDR3 sequence: CASSFEWALSGRAQETQYF. The CDR3, as DNA: TGTGCCAGCAGTTTTGAATGGGCCCTAAGCGGGAGGGCCCAAGAGACCCAGTACTTC. The full variable domain, rest sourced from reference TRBV28 and TRBJ2-5, is DVKVTQSSRYLVKRTGEKVFLECVQDMDHENMFWYRQDPGLGLRLIYFSYDVKMKEKGDIPEGYSVSREKKERFSLILESASTNQTSMYLCASSFEWALSGRAQETQYFGPGTRLLVL.

The CDR3 here is CASSRGVSGNTIYF. The CDR3 DNA sequence: TGTGCCAGCAGCCGAGGGGTCTCTGGAAACACCATATATTTT. The V call is TRBV11-1, the J call TRBJ1-3, with TRBD1 as a possible D gene (5 bases). V was cut by 5 bases and J by 0 bases, with 8 bases left in between. Germline values: CDR1 SGHAT, CDR2 FQDESV (reference sequence). This CDR3 is 14 amino acids long.